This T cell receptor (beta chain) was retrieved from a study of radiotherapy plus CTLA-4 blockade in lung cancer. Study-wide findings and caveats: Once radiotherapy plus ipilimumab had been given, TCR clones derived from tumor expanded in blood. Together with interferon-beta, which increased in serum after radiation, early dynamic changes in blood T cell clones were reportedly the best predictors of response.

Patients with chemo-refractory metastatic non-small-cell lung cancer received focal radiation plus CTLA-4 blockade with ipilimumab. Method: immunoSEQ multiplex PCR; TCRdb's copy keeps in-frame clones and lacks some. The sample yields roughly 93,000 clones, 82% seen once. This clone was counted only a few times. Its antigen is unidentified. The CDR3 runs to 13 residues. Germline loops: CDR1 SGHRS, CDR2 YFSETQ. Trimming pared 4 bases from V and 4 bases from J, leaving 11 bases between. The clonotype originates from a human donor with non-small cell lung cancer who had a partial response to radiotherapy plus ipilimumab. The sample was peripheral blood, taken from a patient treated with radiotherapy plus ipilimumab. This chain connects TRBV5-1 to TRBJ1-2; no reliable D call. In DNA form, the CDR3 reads TGCGCCAGCAGCCCTTCAAACGGCTATGGCTACACCTTC. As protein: CASSPSNGYGYTF.